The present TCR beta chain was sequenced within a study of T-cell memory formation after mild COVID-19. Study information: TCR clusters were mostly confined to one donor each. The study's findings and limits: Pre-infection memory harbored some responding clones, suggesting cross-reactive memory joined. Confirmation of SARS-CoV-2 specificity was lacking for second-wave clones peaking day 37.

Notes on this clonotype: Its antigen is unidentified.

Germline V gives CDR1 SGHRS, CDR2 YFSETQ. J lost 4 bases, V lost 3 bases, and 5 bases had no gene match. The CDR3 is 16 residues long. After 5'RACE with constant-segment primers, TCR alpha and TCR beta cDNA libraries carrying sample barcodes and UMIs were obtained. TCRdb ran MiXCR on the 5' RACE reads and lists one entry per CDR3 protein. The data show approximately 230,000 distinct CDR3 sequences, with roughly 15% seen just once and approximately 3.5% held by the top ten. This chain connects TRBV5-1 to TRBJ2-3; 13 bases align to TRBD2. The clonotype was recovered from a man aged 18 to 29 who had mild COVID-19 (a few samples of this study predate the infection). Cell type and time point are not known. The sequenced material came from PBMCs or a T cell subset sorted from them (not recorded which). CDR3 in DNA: TGCGCCAGCAGCTCGCTCGGGACTAGCGGGGCAGATACGCAGTATTTT. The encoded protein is CASSSLGTSGADTQYF.